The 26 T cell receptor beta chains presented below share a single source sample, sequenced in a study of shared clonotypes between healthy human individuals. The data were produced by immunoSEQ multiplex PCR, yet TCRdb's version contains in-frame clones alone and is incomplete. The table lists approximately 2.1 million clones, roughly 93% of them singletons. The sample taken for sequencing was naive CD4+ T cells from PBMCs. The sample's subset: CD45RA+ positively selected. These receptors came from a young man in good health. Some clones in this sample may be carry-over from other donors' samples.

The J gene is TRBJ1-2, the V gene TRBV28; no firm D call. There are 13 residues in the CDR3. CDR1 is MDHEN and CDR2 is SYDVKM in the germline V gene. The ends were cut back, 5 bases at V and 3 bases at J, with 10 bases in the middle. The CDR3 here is CASSAGSDYGYTF. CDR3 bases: TGTGCCAGCAGTGCGGGTTCTGACTATGGCTACACCTTC.

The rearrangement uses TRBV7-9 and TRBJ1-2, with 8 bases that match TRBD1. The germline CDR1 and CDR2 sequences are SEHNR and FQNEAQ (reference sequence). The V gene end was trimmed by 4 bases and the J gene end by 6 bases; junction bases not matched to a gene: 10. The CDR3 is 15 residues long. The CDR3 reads CASSSPDRGRHGYTF. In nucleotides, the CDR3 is TGTGCCAGCAGCTCACCCGACAGGGGCAGACATGGCTACACCTTC. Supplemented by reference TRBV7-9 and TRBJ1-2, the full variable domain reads DTGVSQNPRHKITKRGQNVTFRCDPISEHNRLYWYRQTLGQGPEFLTYFQNEAQLEKSRLLSDRFSAERPKGSFSTLEIQRTEQGDSAMYLCASSSPDRGRHGYTFGSGTRLTVV.

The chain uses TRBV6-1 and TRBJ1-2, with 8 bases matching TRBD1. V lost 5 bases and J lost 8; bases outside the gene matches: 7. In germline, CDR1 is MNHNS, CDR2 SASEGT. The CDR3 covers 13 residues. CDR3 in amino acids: CASSPTQGDGYTF. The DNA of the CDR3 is TGTGCCAGCAGTCCTACACAGGGGGACGGCTACACCTTC.

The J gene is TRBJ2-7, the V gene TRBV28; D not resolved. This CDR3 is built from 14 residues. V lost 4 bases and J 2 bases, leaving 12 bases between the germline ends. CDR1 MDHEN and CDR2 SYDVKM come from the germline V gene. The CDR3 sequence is CASSWVVGAYEQYF. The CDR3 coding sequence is TGTGCCAGCAGTTGGGTGGTGGGTGCCTACGAGCAGTACTTC.

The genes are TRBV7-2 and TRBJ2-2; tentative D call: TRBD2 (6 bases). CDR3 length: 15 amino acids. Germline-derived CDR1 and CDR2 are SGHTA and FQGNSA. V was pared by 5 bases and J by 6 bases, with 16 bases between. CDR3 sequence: CASSRGTPRAGELFF. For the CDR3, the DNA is TGTGCCAGCAGCCGAGGGACTCCCCGGGCCGGGGAGCTGTTTTTT.

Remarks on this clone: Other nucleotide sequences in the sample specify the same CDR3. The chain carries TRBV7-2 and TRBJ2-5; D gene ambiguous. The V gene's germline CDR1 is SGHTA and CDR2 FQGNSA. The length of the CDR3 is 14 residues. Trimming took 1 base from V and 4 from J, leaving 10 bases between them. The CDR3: CASSLVLGSETQYF. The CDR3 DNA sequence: TGTGCCAGCAGCTTAGTTTTAGGGTCAGAGACCCAGTACTTC.

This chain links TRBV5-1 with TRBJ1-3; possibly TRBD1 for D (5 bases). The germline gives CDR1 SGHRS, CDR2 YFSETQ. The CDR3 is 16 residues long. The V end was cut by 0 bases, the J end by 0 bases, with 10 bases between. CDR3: CASSLAGTTSGNTIYF. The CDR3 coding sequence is TGCGCCAGCAGCTTGGCAGGGACGACCTCTGGAAACACCATATATTTT.

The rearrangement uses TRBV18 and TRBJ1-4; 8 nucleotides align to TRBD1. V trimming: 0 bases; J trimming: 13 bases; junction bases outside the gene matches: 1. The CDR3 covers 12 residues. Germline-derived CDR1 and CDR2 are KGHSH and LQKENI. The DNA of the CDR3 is TGTGCCAGCTCACCACCGCAGGGGGCACTGTTTTTT. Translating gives CASSPPQGALFF.

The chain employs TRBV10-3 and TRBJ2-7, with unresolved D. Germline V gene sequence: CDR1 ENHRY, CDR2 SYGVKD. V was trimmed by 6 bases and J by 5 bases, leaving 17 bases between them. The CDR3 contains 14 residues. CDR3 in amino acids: CAISPSRFRDEQYF. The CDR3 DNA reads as TGTGCCATCAGCCCGTCTAGGTTTCGGGACGAGCAGTACTTC.

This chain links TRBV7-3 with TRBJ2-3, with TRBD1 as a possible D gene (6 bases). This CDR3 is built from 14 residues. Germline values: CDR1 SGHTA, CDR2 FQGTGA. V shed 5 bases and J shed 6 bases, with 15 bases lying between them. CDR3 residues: CASSPRTQGDTQYF. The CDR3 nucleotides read TGTGCCAGCAGCCCCCGGACTCAGGGGGATACGCAGTATTTT.

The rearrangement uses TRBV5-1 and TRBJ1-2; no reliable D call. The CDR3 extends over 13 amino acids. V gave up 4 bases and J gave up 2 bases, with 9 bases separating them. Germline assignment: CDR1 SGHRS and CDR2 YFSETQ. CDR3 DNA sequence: TGCGCCAGCAGCCAACAGAAAAACTATGGCTACACCTTC. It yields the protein CASSQQKNYGYTF.

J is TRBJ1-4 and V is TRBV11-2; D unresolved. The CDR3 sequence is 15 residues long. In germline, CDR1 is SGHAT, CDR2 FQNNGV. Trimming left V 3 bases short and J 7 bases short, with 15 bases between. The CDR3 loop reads CASSFGSARGEKLFF. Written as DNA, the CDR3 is TGTGCCAGCAGCTTTGGATCAGCAAGAGGTGAAAAACTGTTTTTT.

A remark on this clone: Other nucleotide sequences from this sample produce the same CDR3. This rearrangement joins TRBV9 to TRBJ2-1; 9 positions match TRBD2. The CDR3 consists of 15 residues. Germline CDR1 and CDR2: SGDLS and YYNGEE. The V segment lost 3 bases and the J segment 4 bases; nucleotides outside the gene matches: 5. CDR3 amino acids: CASSASSGTYNEQFF. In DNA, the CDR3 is TGTGCCAGCAGCGCCTCTAGCGGGACTTACAATGAGCAGTTCTTC. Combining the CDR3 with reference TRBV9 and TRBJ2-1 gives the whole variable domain DSGVTQTPKHLITATGQRVTLRCSPRSGDLSVYWYQQSLDQGLQFLIQYYNGEERAKGNILERFSAQQFPDLHSELNLSSLELGDSALYFCASSASSGTYNEQFFGPGTRLTVL.

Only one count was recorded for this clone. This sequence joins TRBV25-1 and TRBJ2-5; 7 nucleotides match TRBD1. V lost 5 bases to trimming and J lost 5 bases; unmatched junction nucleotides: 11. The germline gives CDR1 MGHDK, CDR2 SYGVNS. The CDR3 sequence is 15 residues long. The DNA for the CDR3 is TGTGCCAGCAGTCCACACGTGGTACAGGGGGAGACCCAGTACTTC. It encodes CASSPHVVQGETQYF.

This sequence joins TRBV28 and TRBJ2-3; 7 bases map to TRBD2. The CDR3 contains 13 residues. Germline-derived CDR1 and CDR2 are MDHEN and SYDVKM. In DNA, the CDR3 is TGTGCTTGGGGGGAGGGCCGCGGAGATACGCAGTATTTT. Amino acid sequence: CAWGEGRGDTQYF.

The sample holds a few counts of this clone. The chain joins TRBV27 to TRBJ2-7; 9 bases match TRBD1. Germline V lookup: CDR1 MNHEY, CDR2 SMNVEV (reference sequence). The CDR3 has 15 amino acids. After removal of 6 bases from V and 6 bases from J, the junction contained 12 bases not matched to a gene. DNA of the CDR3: TGTGCCAGCAGGGGAAACAGGGGGCGCATTGGCGAGCAGTACTTC. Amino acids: CASRGNRGRIGEQYF.

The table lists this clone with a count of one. CDR3 bases: TGTGCCAGCAGCTGGACTAGCTCTCCGAACACTGAGCAGTACTTC. Protein sequence: CASSWTSSPNTEQYF. The chain couples TRBV5-4 to TRBJ2-7; 8 bases are shared with TRBD2. The CDR3 has 15 amino acids. Germline CDR1 SGHNT, CDR2 YYREEE (reference sequence). The junction had 12 bases not matched to a gene; V was cut back by 3 bases and J by 7 bases.

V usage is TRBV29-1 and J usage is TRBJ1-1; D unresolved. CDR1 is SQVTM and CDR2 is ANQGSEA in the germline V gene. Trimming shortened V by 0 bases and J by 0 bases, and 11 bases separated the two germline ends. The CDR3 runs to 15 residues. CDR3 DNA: TGCAGCGTTGAAGACAGGCCGACCCTGAACACTGAAGCTTTCTTT. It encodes CSVEDRPTLNTEAFF.

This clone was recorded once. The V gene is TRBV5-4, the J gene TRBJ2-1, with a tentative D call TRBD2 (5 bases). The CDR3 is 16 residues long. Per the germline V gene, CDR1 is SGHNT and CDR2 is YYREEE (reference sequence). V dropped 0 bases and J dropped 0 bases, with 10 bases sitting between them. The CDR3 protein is CASSLGGLNSYNEQFF. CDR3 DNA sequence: TGTGCCAGCAGCTTGGGTGGACTCAACTCCTACAATGAGCAGTTCTTC.

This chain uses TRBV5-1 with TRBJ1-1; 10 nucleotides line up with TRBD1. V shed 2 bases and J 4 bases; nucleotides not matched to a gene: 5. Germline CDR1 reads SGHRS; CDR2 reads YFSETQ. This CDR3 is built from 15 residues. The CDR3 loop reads CASSFRTGGSTEAFF. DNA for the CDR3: TGCGCCAGCAGCTTCCGGACAGGGGGAAGCACTGAAGCTTTCTTT.

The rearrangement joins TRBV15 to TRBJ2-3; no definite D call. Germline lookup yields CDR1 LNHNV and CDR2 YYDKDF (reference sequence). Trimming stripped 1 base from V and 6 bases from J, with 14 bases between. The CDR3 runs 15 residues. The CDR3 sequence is CATSRGNGLGDTQYF. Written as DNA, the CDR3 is TGTGCCACCAGCAGAGGGAACGGCCTTGGGGATACGCAGTATTTT.

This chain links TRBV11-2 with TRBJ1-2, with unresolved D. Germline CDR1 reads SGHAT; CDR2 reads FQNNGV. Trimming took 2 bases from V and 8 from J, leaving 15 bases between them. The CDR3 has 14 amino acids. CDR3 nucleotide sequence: TGTGCCAGCAGCTTAAGATGGGGTATCGAGGGCTACACCTTC. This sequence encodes CASSLRWGIEGYTF.

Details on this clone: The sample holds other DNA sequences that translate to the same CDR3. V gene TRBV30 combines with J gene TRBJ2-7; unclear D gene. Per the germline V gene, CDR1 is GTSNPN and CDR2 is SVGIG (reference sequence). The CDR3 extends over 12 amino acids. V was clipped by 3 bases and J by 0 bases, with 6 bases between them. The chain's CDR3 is CAWRDRSYEQYF. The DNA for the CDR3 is TGTGCCTGGAGGGACCGCTCCTACGAGCAGTACTTC.

CDR3 coding DNA: TGTGCCAGCAGCCCCGGACTAGTGCAAGAGACCCAGTACTTC. Translation: CASSPGLVQETQYF. The chain combines TRBV5-4 with TRBJ2-5; TRBD2 aligns across 7 bases. The length of the CDR3 is 14 residues. V dropped 4 bases and J dropped 2; count of bases not matched to a gene: 5. The germline V gene has CDR1 SGHNT and CDR2 YYREEE (reference sequence).

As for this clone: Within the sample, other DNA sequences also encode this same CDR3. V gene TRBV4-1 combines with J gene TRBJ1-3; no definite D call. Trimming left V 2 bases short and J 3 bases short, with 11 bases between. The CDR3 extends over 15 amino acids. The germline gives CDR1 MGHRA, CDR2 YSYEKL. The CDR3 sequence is CASSQKVGSGNTIYF. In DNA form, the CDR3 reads TGCGCCAGCAGCCAAAAAGTGGGCAGTGGAAACACCATATATTTT.

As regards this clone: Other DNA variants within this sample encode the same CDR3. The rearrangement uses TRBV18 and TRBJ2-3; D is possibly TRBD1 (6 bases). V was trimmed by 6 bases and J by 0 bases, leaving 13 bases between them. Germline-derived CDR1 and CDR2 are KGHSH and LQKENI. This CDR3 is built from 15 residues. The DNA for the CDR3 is TGTGCCAGCTCCCCCGGGACACCTAGCACAGATACGCAGTATTTT. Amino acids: CASSPGTPSTDTQYF.